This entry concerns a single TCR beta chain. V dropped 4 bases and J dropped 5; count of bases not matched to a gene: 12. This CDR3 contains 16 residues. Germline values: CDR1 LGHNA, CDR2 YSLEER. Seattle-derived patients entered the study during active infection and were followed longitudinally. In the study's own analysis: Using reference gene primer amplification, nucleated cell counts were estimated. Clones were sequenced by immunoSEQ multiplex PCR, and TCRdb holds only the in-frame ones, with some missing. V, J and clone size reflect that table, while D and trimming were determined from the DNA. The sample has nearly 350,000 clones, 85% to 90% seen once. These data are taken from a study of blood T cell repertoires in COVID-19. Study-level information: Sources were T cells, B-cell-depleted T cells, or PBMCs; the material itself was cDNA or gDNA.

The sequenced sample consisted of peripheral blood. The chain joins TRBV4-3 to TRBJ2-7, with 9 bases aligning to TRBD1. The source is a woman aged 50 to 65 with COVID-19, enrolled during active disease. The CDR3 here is CASSPNSRDRAHEQYF. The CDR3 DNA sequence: TGCGCCAGCAGCCCAAACTCCCGGGACAGGGCCCACGAGCAGTACTTC.